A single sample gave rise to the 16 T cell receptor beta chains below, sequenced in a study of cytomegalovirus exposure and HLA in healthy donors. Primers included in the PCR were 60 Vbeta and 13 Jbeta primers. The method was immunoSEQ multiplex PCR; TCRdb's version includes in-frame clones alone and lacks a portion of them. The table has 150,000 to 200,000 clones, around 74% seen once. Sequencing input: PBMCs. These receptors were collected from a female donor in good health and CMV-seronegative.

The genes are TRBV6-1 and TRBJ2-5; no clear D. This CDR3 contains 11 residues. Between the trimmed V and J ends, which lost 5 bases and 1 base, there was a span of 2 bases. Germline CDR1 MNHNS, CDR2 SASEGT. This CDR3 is CASSLQETQYF. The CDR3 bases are TGTGCCAGCAGTCTCCAAGAGACCCAGTACTTC.

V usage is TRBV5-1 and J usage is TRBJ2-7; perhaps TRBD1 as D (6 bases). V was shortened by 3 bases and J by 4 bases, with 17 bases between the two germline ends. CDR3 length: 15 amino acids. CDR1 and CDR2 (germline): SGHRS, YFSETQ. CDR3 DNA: TGCGCCAGCAGCTACTTCCGGGACAACCGGTACGAGCAGTACTTC. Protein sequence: CASSYFRDNRYEQYF.

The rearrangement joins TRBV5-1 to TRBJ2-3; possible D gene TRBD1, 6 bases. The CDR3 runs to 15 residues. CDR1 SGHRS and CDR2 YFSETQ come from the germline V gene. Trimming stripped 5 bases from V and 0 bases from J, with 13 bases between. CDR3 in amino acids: CASSPRDTSTDTQYF. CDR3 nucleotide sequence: TGCGCCAGCAGTCCCCGGGACACAAGCACAGATACGCAGTATTTT.

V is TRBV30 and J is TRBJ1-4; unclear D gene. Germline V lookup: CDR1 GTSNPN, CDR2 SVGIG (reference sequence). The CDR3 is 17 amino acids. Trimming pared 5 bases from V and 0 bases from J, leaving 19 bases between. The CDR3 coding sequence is TGTGCCTGGGGGCCCAGCGGGCGGGGAACAACTAATGAAAAACTGTTTTTT. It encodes CAWGPSGRGTTNEKLFF.

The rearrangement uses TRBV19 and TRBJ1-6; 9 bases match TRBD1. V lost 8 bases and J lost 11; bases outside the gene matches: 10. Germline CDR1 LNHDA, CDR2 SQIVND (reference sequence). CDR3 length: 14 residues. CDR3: CASRTGGGVPPLHF. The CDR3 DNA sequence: TGTGCCAGTCGTACAGGGGGCGGAGTCCCACCCCTCCACTTT.

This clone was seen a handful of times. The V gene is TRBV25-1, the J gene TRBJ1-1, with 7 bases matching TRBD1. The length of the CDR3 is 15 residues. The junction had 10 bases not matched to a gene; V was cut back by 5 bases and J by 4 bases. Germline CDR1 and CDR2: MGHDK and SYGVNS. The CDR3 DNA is TGTGCCAGCAGTACTACAGGGGCCCGGGGCACTGAAGCTTTCTTT. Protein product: CASSTTGARGTEAFF.

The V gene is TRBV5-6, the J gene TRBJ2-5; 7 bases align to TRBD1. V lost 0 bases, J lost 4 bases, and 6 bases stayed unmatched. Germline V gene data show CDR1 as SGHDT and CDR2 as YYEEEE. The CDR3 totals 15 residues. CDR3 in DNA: TGTGCCAGCAGCTTGGACTACGACAGGGCAGAGACCCAGTACTTC. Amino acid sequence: CASSLDYDRAETQYF. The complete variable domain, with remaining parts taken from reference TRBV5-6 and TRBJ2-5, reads DAGVTQSPTHLIKTRGQQVTLRCSPKSGHDTVSWYQQALGQGPQFIFQYYEEEERQRGNFPDRFSGHQFPNYSSELNVNALLLGDSALYLCASSLDYDRAETQYFGPGTRLLVL.

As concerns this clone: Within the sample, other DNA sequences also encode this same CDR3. The CDR3 loop is CASSLGTGNSPLHF. CDR3 in DNA: TGCGCCAGCAGCTTGGGGACAGGAAATTCACCCCTCCACTTT. The chain recombines TRBV5-1 with TRBJ1-6; 7 bases line up with TRBD1. The CDR3 has 14 amino acids. Germline values: CDR1 SGHRS, CDR2 YFSETQ. The junction had 1 base not matched to a gene; V was cut back by 0 bases and J by 7 bases.

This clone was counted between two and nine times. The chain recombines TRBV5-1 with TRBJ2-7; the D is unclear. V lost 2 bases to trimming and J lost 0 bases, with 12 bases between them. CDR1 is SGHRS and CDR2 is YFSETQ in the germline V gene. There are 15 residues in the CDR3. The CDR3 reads CASSFETLSSYEQYF. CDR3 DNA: TGCGCCAGCAGCTTTGAGACTTTGAGCTCCTACGAGCAGTACTTC. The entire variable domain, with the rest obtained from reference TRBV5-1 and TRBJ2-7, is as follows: KAGVTQTPRYLIKTRGQQVTLSCSPISGHRSVSWYQQTPGQGLQFLFEYFSETQRNKGNFPGRFSGRQFSNSRSEMNVSTLELGDSALYLCASSFETLSSYEQYFGPGTRLTVT.

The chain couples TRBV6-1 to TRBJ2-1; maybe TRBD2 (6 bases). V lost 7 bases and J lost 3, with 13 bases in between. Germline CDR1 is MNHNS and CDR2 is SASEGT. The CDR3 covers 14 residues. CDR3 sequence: CASMKAGSYNEQFF. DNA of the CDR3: TGTGCCAGCATGAAAGCGGGCAGCTACAATGAGCAGTTCTTC.

CDR3 coding DNA: TGTGCCAGCAGCTCCCTCGGGGGGCCGGACATTCAGTACTTC. Amino acids: CASSSLGGPDIQYF. The V call is TRBV7-3, the J call TRBJ2-4; tentatively, D is TRBD2 (7 bases). V was trimmed by 4 bases and J by 8 bases, leaving 15 bases between them. The CDR3 consists of 14 residues. The germline V gene has CDR1 SGHTA and CDR2 FQGTGA.

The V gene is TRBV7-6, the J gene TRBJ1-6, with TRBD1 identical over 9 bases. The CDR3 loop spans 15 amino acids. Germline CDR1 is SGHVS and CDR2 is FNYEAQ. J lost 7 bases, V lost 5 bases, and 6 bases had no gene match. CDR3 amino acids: CASSAPGTGNSPLHF. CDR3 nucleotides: TGTGCCAGCAGCGCGCCCGGGACAGGGAATTCACCCCTCCACTTT.

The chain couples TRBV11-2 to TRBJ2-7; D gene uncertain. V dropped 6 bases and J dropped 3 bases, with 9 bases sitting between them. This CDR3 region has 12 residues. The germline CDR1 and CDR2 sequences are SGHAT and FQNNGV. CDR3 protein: CASRELSYEQYF. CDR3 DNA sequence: TGTGCCAGCAGGGAGCTGAGCTACGAGCAGTACTTC. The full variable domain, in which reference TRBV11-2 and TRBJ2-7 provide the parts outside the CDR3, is EAGVAQSPRYKIIEKRQSVAFWCNPISGHATLYWYQQILGQGPKLLIQFQNNGVVDDSQLPKDRFSAERLKGVDSTLKIQPAKLEDSAVYLCASRELSYEQYFGPGTRLTVT.

The DNA of the CDR3 is TGTGCCAGCAGCCCGGCGGCCAGCTACTCCTACGAGCAGTACTTC. Residues: CASSPAASYSYEQYF. J is TRBJ2-7 and V is TRBV6-1; D remains unclear. Germline lookup yields CDR1 MNHNS and CDR2 SASEGT. The CDR3 has 15 residues. With 6 bases removed from V and 0 bases from J, the gap between germline ends came to 15 bases.

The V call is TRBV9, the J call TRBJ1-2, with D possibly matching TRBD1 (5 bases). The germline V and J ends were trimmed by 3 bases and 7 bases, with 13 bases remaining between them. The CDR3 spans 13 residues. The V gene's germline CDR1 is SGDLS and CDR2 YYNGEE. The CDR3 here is CASSARGGTGYTF. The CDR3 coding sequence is TGTGCCAGCAGCGCCCGGGGGGGGACTGGCTACACCTTC. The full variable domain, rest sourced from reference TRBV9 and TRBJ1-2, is DSGVTQTPKHLITATGQRVTLRCSPRSGDLSVYWYQQSLDQGLQFLIQYYNGEERAKGNILERFSAQQFPDLHSELNLSSLELGDSALYFCASSARGGTGYTFGSGTRLTVV.

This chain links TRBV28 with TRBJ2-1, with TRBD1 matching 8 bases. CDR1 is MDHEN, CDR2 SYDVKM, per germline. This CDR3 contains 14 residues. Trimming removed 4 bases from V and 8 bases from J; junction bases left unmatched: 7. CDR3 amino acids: CASSSGTGGHEQFF. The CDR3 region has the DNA TGTGCCAGCAGTTCCGGGACAGGTGGCCATGAGCAGTTCTTC.